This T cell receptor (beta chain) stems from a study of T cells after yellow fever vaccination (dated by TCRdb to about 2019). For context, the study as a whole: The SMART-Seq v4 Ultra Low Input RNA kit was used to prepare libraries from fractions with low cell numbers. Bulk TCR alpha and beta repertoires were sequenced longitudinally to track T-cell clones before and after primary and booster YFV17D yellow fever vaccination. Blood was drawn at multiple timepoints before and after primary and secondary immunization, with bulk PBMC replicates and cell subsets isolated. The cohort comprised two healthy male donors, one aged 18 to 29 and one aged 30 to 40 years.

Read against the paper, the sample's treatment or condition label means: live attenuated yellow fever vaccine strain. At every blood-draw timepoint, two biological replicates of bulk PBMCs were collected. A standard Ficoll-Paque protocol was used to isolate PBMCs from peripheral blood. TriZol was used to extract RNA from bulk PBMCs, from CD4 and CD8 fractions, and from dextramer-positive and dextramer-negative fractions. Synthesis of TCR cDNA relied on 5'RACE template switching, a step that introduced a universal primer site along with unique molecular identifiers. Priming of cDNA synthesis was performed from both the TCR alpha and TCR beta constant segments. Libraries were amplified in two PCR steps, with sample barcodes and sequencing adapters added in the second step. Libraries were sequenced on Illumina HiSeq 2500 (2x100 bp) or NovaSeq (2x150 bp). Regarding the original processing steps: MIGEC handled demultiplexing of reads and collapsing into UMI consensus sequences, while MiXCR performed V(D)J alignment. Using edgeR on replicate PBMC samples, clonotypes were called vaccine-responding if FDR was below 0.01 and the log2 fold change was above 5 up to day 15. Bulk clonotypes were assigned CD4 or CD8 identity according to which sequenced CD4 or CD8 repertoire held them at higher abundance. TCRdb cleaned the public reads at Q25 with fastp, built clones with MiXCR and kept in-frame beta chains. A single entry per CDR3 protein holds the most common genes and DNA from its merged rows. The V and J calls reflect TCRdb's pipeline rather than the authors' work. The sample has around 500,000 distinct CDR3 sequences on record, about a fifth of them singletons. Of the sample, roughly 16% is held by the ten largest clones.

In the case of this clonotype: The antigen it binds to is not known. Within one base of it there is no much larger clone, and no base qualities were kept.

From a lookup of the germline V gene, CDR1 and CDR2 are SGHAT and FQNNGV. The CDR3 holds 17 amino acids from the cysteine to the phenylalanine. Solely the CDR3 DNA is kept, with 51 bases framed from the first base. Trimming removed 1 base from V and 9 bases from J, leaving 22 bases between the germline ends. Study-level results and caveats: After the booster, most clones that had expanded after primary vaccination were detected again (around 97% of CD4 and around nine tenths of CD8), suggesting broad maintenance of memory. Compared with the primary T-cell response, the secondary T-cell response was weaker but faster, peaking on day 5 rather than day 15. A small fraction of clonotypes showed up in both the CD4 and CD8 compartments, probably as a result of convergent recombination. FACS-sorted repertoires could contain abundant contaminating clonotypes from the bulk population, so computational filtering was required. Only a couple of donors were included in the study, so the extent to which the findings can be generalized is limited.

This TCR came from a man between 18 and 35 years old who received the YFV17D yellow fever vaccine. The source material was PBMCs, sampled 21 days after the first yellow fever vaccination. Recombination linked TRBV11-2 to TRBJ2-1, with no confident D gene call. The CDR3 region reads CASSLGVALVRLGEQFF. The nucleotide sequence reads TGTGCCAGCAGCTTAGGGGTTGCGCTAGTCAGGTTAGGTGAGCAGTTCTTC.